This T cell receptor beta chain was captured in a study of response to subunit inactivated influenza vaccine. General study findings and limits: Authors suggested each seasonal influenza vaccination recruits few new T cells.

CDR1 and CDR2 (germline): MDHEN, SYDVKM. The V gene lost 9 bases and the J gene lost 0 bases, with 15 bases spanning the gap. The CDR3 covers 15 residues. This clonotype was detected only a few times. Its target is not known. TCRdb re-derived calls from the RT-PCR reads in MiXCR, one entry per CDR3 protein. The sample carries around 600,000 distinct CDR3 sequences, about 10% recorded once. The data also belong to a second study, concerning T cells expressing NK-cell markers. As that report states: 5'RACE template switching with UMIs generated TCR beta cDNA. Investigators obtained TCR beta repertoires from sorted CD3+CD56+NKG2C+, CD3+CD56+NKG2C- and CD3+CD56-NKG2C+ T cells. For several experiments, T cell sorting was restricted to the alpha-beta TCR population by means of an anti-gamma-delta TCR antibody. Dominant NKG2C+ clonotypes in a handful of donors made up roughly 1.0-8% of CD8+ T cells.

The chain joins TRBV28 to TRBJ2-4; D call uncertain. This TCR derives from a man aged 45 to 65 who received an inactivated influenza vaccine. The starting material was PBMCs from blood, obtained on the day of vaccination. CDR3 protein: CASTSSEIAKNIQYF. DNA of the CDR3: TGTGCCAGTACATCCTCAGAAATAGCCAAAAACATTCAGTACTTC.